A selection of T cell receptor beta chains follows, all from one sample in a study of cytomegalovirus exposure and HLA in healthy donors. Some clones are missing from TCRdb's copy, which holds only in-frame ones; the method was immunoSEQ multiplex PCR. In the table there are roughly 190,000 clones, around 83% of which are singletons. Material for sequencing was PBMCs. These receptor sequences come from a woman aged 45-65 years in good health and CMV-seropositive. The CDR3 runs from the conserved cysteine through the conserved F or W. Each record gives: V gene, D gene, CDR3 length, J gene, clone size, CDR3 protein, CDR3 DNA. The D gene is left open where the match is weak. Part of the rows lack a size; the others show once, few, many or a class for expanded clones.

TRBV27	-	13	TRBJ2-1	-	CASSPATNNEQFF	TGTGCCAGCAGTCCCGCTACGAACAATGAGCAGTTCTTC
TRBV20-1	TRBD2	11	TRBJ2-1	-	CSATSGGRSFF	TGCAGTGCTACTAGCGGGGGGCGATCGTTCTTC
TRBV4-3	TRBD2	15	TRBJ2-7	-	CASSQLAGGTYEQYF	TGCGCCAGCAGCCAACTAGCGGGGGGGACCTACGAGCAGTACTTC
TRBV7-9	TRBD2	16	TRBJ2-7	-	CASSPLAGLSSYEQYF	TGTGCCAGCAGCCCCTTAGCGGGACTCAGCTCCTACGAGCAGTACTTC
TRBV9	-	17	TRBJ1-5	-	CASSVDSAGFSNQPQHF	TGTGCCAGCAGCGTAGATTCGGCAGGGTTTAGCAATCAGCCCCAGCATTTT
TRBV6-5	TRBD1	15	TRBJ2-1	-	CASRNRGKSWNEQFF	TGTGCCAGCAGAAACAGGGGGAAGAGTTGGAATGAGCAGTTCTTC
TRBV30	-	13	TRBJ1-1	-	CALTSDSYTEAFF	TGTGCCCTTACCTCGGACAGTTACACTGAAGCTTTCTTT
TRBV7-8	TRBD1	16	TRBJ1-5	-	CASSTWTGRGNQPQHF	TGCGCCAGCAGCACCTGGACAGGGAGGGGCAATCAGCCCCAGCATTTT
TRBV30	-	14	TRBJ1-6	-	CAWSADIESSPLHF	TGTGCCTGGAGTGCTGACATAGAAAGTTCACCCCTCCACTTT
TRBV5-1	TRBD1	16	TRBJ2-3	-	CASSPVRQGNTDTQYF	TGCGCCAGCAGCCCGGTTCGACAGGGGAACACAGATACGCAGTATTTT
TRBV4-1	TRBD2	19	TRBJ2-4	-	CASSHKSGGGGGGLDIQYF	TGCGCCAGCAGCCACAAATCCGGGGGGGGAGGGGGAGGGTTGGACATTCAGTACTTC
TRBV7-9	-	13	TRBJ2-7	-	CSSSRDLSYEQYF	TGTTCCAGCAGCCGGGACTTAAGCTACGAGCAGTACTTC
TRBV7-9	-	13	TRBJ1-2	-	CASSLGQFAGYTF	TGTGCCAGCAGCTTAGGGCAGTTTGCTGGCTACACCTTC
TRBV15	TRBD1	15	TRBJ2-7	once	CATSRSRTGSYEQYF	TGTGCCACCAGCAGATCCCGGACAGGTTCCTACGAGCAGTACTTC
TRBV19	-	17	TRBJ2-6	once	CASTSLAGVAGANVLTF	TGTGCCAGTACCTCTCTGGCTGGAGTTGCTGGGGCCAACGTCCTGACTTTC
TRBV2	-	14	TRBJ1-2	few	CASSLAGFAGSYTF	TGTGCCAGCAGTCTGGCGGGGTTCGCGGGGAGCTACACCTTC
TRBV7-2	TRBD1	15	TRBJ1-6	few	CASRARTGTNSPLHF	TGTGCCAGCAGGGCCCGGACAGGGACTAATTCACCCCTCCACTTT
TRBV4-1	TRBD1	20	TRBJ1-6	once	CASSPTGTGGRSSYNSPLHF	TGCGCCAGCAGCCCAACCGGGACAGGGGGCCGTAGCTCCTATAATTCACCCCTCCACTTT
TRBV7-9	-	12	TRBJ1-5	-	CSSGEGGQPQHF	TGTTCCAGCGGCGAAGGGGGTCAGCCCCAGCATTTT
TRBV28	-	15	TRBJ1-5	-	CASSLPRAGNQPQHF	TGTGCCAGCAGTTTACCCAGGGCGGGCAATCAGCCCCAGCATTTT
TRBV9	TRBD1	16	TRBJ2-1	-	CASSPRGRGGGNEQFF	TGTGCCAGCAGCCCGAGAGGAAGAGGGGGCGGCAATGAGCAGTTCTTC
TRBV7-9	-	12	TRBJ1-1	-	CASSPEVAEAFF	TGTGCCAGCAGCCCCGAGGTGGCTGAAGCTTTCTTT
TRBV7-9	-	14	TRBJ1-4	-	CASSLTGAREKLFF	TGTGCCAGCAGCTTAACGGGAGCGCGTGAAAAACTGTTTTTT
TRBV14	-	15	TRBJ2-1	-	CASSQGLQLYNEQFF	TGTGCCAGCAGCCAAGGACTACAGTTGTACAATGAGCAGTTCTTC
TRBV18	-	15	TRBJ2-3	-	CASSPLAESTDTQYF	TGTGCCAGCTCACCACTAGCGGAGAGCACAGATACGCAGTATTTT
TRBV9	-	16	TRBJ1-2	-	CASSVGLRELNYGYTF	TGTGCCAGCAGCGTAGGACTCAGGGAATTAAACTATGGCTACACCTTC
TRBV7-2	-	14	TRBJ2-4	-	CASSLGAGGHRGYF	TGTGCCAGCAGCTTAGGAGCAGGGGGGCATCGAGGATACTTC
TRBV5-6	-	14	TRBJ1-4	-	CASSLAPYREKLFF	TGTGCCAGCAGCTTGGCCCCCTATCGGGAAAAACTGTTTTTT
TRBV5-4	-	13	TRBJ2-1	-	CASRDSSYNEQFF	TGTGCCAGCAGGGACAGTTCCTACAATGAGCAGTTCTTC
TRBV4-1	TRBD1	19	TRBJ1-3	-	CASSQDPGQRISAGNTIYF	TGCGCCAGCAGCCAGGATCCGGGACAGCGGATTTCGGCTGGAAACACCATATATTTT
TRBV30	-	12	TRBJ2-7	-	CAWRVEGSEQYF	TGTGCCTGGAGGGTGGAGGGTTCCGAGCAGTACTTC
TRBV5-8	TRBD1	15	TRBJ1-6	few	CASSLSTGERSPLHF	TGTGCCAGCAGCTTGAGTACAGGGGAACGATCACCCCTCCACTTT
TRBV7-9	TRBD1	15	TRBJ2-7	once	CASSHGQGASYEQYF	TGTGCCAGCAGCCACGGACAGGGGGCCTCCTACGAGCAGTACTTC
TRBV7-9	TRBD2	14	TRBJ2-3	few	CATPRGTAADTQYF	TGTGCCACTCCGCGGGGGACGGCTGCAGATACGCAGTATTTT
TRBV5-1	-	13	TRBJ1-2	-	CASSVRQADGYTF	TGCGCCAGCAGTGTTCGACAGGCAGATGGCTACACCTTC
TRBV5-1	TRBD1	17	TRBJ1-1	-	CASSRHTGAPTPGEAFF	TGCGCCAGCAGCCGGCATACAGGGGCCCCCACACCGGGTGAAGCTTTCTTT
TRBV28	-	15	TRBJ1-2	many	CASSFPGIINYGYTF	TGTGCCAGCAGTTTCCCCGGTATAATCAACTATGGCTACACCTTC